This T cell receptor beta chain came from a study of T-cell reconstitution after alpha-beta-depleted transplantation in children. Broader study findings: Surviving recipient T cells and thymic progenitors underlay high day-60 TCRbeta diversity in some patients.

The CDR3 is made up of 16 amino acids. The germline CDR1 and CDR2 sequences are MNHEY and SVGEGT. The V segment lost 0 bases and the J segment 8 bases; nucleotides outside the gene matches: 6. Construction of the TCRbeta library involved unique molecular identifiers. One entry per CDR3 protein, called by TCRdb with MiXCR from the PCR reads. Of fewer than 350,000 distinct CDR3 sequences in the sample, 11% were seen once. This clonotype was picked up many times. Its antigen remains unknown. The sample in question was peripheral blood, obtained 180 days after TCRalphabeta/CD19-depleted stem cell transplant. The chain joins TRBV6-2 or TRBV6-3 to TRBJ2-4; 11 nucleotides line up with TRBD1. The receptor was isolated from a male patient between 2 and 15 years old who had a stem cell transplant for chronic granulomatous disease, so the T cells may come from the graft donor. The CDR3 is CASSYSNGQGADIQYF. Here the CDR3 DNA reads TGTGCCAGCAGTTACTCGAATGGACAGGGGGCGGACATTCAGTACTTC.